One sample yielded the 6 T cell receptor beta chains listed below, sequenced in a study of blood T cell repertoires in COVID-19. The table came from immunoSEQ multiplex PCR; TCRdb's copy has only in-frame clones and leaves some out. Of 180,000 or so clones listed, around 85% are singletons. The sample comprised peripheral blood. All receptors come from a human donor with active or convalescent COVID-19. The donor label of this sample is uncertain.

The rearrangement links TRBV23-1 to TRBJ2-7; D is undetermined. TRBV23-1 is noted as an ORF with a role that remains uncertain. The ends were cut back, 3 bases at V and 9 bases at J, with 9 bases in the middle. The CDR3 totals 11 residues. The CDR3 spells CASSHRPGQYF. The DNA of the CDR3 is TGCGCCAGCAGTCACAGACCGGGGCAGTACTTC.

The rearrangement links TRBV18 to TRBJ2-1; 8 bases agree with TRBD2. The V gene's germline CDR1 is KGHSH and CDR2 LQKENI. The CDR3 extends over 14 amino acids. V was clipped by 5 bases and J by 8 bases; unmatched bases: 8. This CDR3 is CASSYIAGRDEQFF. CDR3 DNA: TGTGCCAGCTCATATATAGCGGGGCGGGATGAGCAGTTCTTC.

The CDR3 coding sequence is TGCGCCAGCAGCCCCGGGACAGGGATTAAGCAGCCCCAGCATTTT. Its translation: CASSPGTGIKQPQHF. The chain has TRBV5-1 and TRBJ1-5, with 9 nucleotides matching TRBD1. Germline trimming cut 4 bases from V and 7 bases from J; bases unmatched to any gene: 9. Per germline, CDR1 SGHRS and CDR2 YFSETQ. The CDR3 runs 15 residues.

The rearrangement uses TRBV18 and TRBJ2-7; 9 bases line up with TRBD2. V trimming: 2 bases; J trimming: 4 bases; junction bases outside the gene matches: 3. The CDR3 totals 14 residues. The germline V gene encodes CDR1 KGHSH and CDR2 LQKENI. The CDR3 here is CASSPAGGRYEQYF. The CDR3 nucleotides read TGTGCCAGCTCACCAGCGGGAGGGCGGTACGAGCAGTACTTC.

CDR3 in DNA: TGTGCCAGCAGCCCTTATACACCCCACGAGCAGTACTTC. This gives the protein CASSPYTPHEQYF. The chain carries TRBV5-6 and TRBJ2-7; D uncertain. Germline V gene lookup returns CDR1 SGHDT and CDR2 YYEEEE. Trimming shortened V by 4 bases and J by 5 bases, and 13 bases separated the two germline ends. The CDR3 totals 13 residues.

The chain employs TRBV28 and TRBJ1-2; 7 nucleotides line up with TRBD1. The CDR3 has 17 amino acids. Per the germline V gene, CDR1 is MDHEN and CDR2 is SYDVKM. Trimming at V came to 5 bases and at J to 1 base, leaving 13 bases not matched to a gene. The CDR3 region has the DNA TGTGCCAGCAGTACCCCCGGGACAGCGAAATTTAACTATGGCTACACCTTC. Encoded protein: CASSTPGTAKFNYGYTF.